The clone carrying this TCR beta chain was seen a few times. Its antigen is not identified. Every bulk PBMC sample received the same 350 ng of DNA. The table came from immunoSEQ multiplex PCR; TCRdb's copy has only in-frame clones and leaves some out. The sample has 15,000 or so clones; about 88% are singletons. This entry belongs to a study of blood T cell dynamics during melanoma immunotherapy. Looking at the study overall: First-line therapy was either pembrolizumab or nivolumab with ipilimumab for metastatic melanoma. Study conclusions and caveats: PBMC repertoires of eventual disease-control patients split at W3 into clonality or diversity gains.

The CDR3 runs 16 residues. V trimming: 4 bases; J trimming: 4 bases; junction bases outside the gene matches: 12. Germline lookup yields CDR1 SGDLS and CDR2 YYNGEE. Sample time point: pre-treatment baseline. At 12 weeks after first infusion, RECIST 1.1 defined response for most patients. This TCR was sampled from a human donor with melanoma. The sample was blood, taken from a patient treated with checkpoint blockade. The J gene is TRBJ2-7, the V gene TRBV9; the match to TRBD2 covers 9 bases. CDR3 protein: CASSPQPTSGPYEQYF. The CDR3 DNA follows: TGTGCCAGCAGCCCCCAGCCCACTAGCGGGCCTTACGAGCAGTACTTC. The whole variable domain, remainder taken from reference TRBV9 and TRBJ2-7, is DSGVTQTPKHLITATGQRVTLRCSPRSGDLSVYWYQQSLDQGLQFLIQYYNGEERAKGNILERFSAQQFPDLHSELNLSSLELGDSALYFCASSPQPTSGPYEQYFGPGTRLTVT.